These 9 T cell receptor beta chains were sequenced from one sample in a study of T cell responses to AZD1222 COVID-19 vaccine. The assay was immunoSEQ multiplex PCR, and TCRdb's table has in-frame clones only and misses some. The table has 180,000 or so clones, about nine tenths seen once. The sample in question was peripheral blood, obtained 28 days after the second AZD1222 dose. The receptors were gathered from an adult who received the AZD1222 COVID-19 vaccine.

The rearrangement links TRBV27 to TRBJ2-2; no reliable D call. Deletions cut 3 bases from V and 4 bases from J, with 6 bases between. The CDR3 totals 13 residues. Germline V lookup: CDR1 MNHEY, CDR2 SMNVEV (reference sequence). CDR3 sequence (DNA): TGTGCCAGCAGTTTCGACTTCACCGGGGAGCTGTTTTTT. Its translation: CASSFDFTGELFF.

J is TRBJ1-4 and V is TRBV29-1, with D tentatively TRBD1 (5 bases). CDR1 is SQVTM, CDR2 ANQGSEA, per germline. This CDR3 spans 12 amino acids. Trimming shortened V by 6 bases and J by 4 bases, and 9 bases separated the two germline ends. CDR3 nucleotides: TGCAGCGTCCGGGGGTTTAATGAAAAACTGTTTTTT. Translating gives CSVRGFNEKLFF.

This chain uses TRBV7-2 with TRBJ2-4; 8 nucleotides agree with TRBD1. Losses at the gene ends were 0 bases for V and 7 bases for J; bases not matched to a gene: 5. This CDR3 spans 15 amino acids. The germline CDR1 and CDR2 sequences are SGHTA and FQGNSA. The CDR3 nucleotides read TGTGCCAGCAGCTTAGCGCTGGACAGGGTGAACATTCAGTACTTC. It translates to CASSLALDRVNIQYF.

Only one count was recorded for this clone. This chain uses TRBV10-2 with TRBJ2-7; 12 nucleotides agree with TRBD2. The V and J ends lost 2 bases and 3 bases, in that order; junction bases with no gene match: 5. The CDR3 contains 16 residues. In germline, CDR1 is WSHSY, CDR2 SAAADI. Here the CDR3 DNA reads TGCGCCAGCAGTGAGGGACTACTAGCGGGAGGCTACGAGCAGTACTTC. It encodes CASSEGLLAGGYEQYF.

This clone was seen a few times. The chain carries TRBV5-1 and TRBJ1-2; D remains ambiguous. The CDR3 totals 14 residues. The V end was cut by 0 bases, the J end by 3 bases, with 9 bases between. The germline V gene has CDR1 SGHRS and CDR2 YFSETQ. The CDR3 DNA reads TGCGCCAGCAGCTTGGGCCTCCTGGACTATGGCTACACCTTC. Protein product: CASSLGLLDYGYTF. The full variable domain, in which reference TRBV5-1 and TRBJ1-2 provide the parts outside the CDR3, is KAGVTQTPRYLIKTRGQQVTLSCSPISGHRSVSWYQQTPGQGLQFLFEYFSETQRNKGNFPGRFSGRQFSNSRSEMNVSTLELGDSALYLCASSLGLLDYGYTFGSGTRLTVV.

This chain uses TRBV2 with TRBJ1-5; D remains unclear. Germline CDR1 reads SNHLY; CDR2 reads FYNNEI. CDR3 length: 15 residues. V was trimmed by 4 bases and J by 0 bases, leaving 10 bases between them. In DNA, the CDR3 is TGTGCCAGCAGTGCTTTGAGTCATAGCAATCAGCCCCAGCATTTT. Its translation: CASSALSHSNQPQHF.

The chain links TRBV5-6 to TRBJ1-2; D is unresolved. The CDR3 loop spans 14 amino acids. V was trimmed by 4 bases and J by 3 bases, leaving 13 bases between them. The V gene's germline CDR1 is SGHDT and CDR2 YYEEEE. CDR3: CASSVLQEDYGYTF. CDR3 nucleotides: TGTGCCAGCAGCGTACTGCAGGAGGACTATGGCTACACCTTC.

This chain joins TRBV2 and TRBJ2-2, with no clear D. This CDR3 region has 15 residues. CDR1 is SNHLY, CDR2 FYNNEI, per germline. V was pared by 3 bases and J by 0 bases, with 8 bases between. CDR3 nucleotides: TGTGCCAGCAGTGAGAACAGCGCGAACACCGGGGAGCTGTTTTTT. It codes for CASSENSANTGELFF.

This sequence joins TRBV6-6 and TRBJ1-3; D unresolved. The V gene lost 8 bases and the J gene lost 0 bases, with 14 bases spanning the gap. Germline V gene sequence: CDR1 MNHNY, CDR2 SVGAGI (reference sequence). This CDR3 has 15 amino acids. This CDR3 is CASVPPNYSGNTIYF. CDR3 sequence (DNA): TGTGCCAGCGTGCCCCCGAACTACTCTGGAAACACCATATATTTT.